These 21 T cell receptor beta chains came from one sample sequenced in a study of low-dose radiotherapy and immunotherapy resistance in tumors. Gene-specific TRAV and TRBV primers were used for first-strand cDNA, covering alpha and beta chains. A constant-region primer paired with the V-primer adapter amplified TCRs over approximately 18 PCR cycles. Each CDR3 protein is one row after TCRdb ran MiXCR on the reads. This table has about 80,000 distinct CDR3 sequences, around 17% appearing once. Time point here: after trial treatment. Documented treatment: LDRT plus nivolumab, ipilimumab, low-dose cyclophosphamide and aspirin (RACIN trial). Sequences were derived from PBMCs, sampled after low-dose radiotherapy plus immunotherapy. The receptors were sampled from a male donor with prostate cancer.

This clonotype occurred many times. The V call is TRBV19, the J call TRBJ2-5; perhaps TRBD1 as D (6 bases). V dropped 6 bases and J dropped 4 bases, with 18 bases sitting between them. Germline assignment: CDR1 LNHDA and CDR2 SQIVND (reference sequence). The CDR3 is 15 amino acids. The CDR3 DNA reads as TGTGCCAGTAGCTCCTCCGGGACACGGGGAGAGACCCAGTACTTC. Protein product: CASSSSGTRGETQYF. Together with reference TRBV19 and TRBJ2-5, the CDR3 gives the full variable domain: DGGITQSPKYLFRKEGQNVTLSCEQNLNHDAMYWYRQDPGQGLRLIYYSQIVNDFQKGDIAEGYSVSREKKESFPLTVTSAQKNPTAFYLCASSSSGTRGETQYFGPGTRLLVL.

This clonotype was recorded many times. The genes are TRBV6-2 or TRBV6-3 and TRBJ2-5; possibly TRBD2 for D (5 bases). This CDR3 has 12 residues. The V gene's germline CDR1 is MNHEY and CDR2 SVGEGT. With 8 bases removed from V and 1 base from J, the gap between germline ends came to 8 bases. CDR3 DNA sequence: TGTGCCAGCCGCACTAGCCAAGAGACCCAGTACTTC. Protein sequence: CASRTSQETQYF.

This clonotype was detected many times. The chain links TRBV3-1 to TRBJ1-4; D call uncertain. Looked up from germline, CDR1 is LGHDT and CDR2 is YNNKEL (reference sequence). V shed 6 bases and J shed 7 bases, with 6 bases lying between them. The CDR3 is 11 residues long. The DNA of the CDR3 is TGTGCCAGCAGTTCGGTTGAAAAACTGTTTTTT. It translates to CASSSVEKLFF. The full variable domain, in which reference TRBV3-1 and TRBJ1-4 provide the parts outside the CDR3, is DTAVSQTPKYLVTQMGNDKSIKCEQNLGHDTMYWYKQDSKKFLKIMFSYNNKELIINETVPNRFSPKSPDKAHLNLHINSLELGDSAVYFCASSSVEKLFFGSGTQLSVL.

Ten or more counts support this clonotype. The V call is TRBV23-1, the J call TRBJ2-7; possible D gene TRBD2, 6 bases. TRBV23-1 falls under the ORF class, with uncertain function. Between the trimmed V and J ends, which lost 11 bases and 5 bases, there was a span of 22 bases. The CDR3 totals 14 residues. The CDR3 DNA reads TGCGCCCAGGAGTGCGTGCGGGACTTGGACGAGCAGTACTTC. Encoded protein: CAQECVRDLDEQYF.

Only a few counts were recorded for this clonotype. The rearrangement links TRBV27 to TRBJ1-5; 8 bases agree with TRBD1. The V segment lost 6 bases and the J segment 4 bases; nucleotides outside the gene matches: 2. In germline, CDR1 is MNHEY, CDR2 SMNVEV (reference sequence). This CDR3 region has 13 residues. CDR3 DNA sequence: TGTGCCAGCAGCCGGGACAGGAATCAGCCCCAGCATTTT. Translation: CASSRDRNQPQHF.

V and J are TRBV26 and TRBJ2-7; TRBD1, the table's D call, was not compared with the DNA. TRBV26 is reported as a pseudogene. The CDR3 spans 15 residues. CDR3 DNA sequence: TGTGCCAGCAGGATGCCTGAGGGACCAGGGCGCGAGCAGTACTTC. Translated: CASRMPEGPGREQYF.

In its sample, this clonotype was seen many times. The gene calls are TRBV5-1 and TRBJ2-3, with no clear D. V was shortened by 0 bases and J by 3 bases, with 5 bases between the two germline ends. Germline V gives CDR1 SGHRS, CDR2 YFSETQ. The CDR3 totals 13 residues. The DNA of the CDR3 is TGCGCCAGCAGCTTGGACCATACAGATACGCAGTATTTT. It encodes CASSLDHTDTQYF.

The table lists this clonotype with many counts. The CDR3 protein is CASSQTTGTGAYEQYF. Here the CDR3 DNA reads TGTGCCAGCAGCCAAACCACCGGGACAGGGGCCTACGAGCAGTACTTC. The chain has TRBV4-2 and TRBJ2-7, with 10 bases aligning to TRBD1. V gave up 2 bases and J gave up 2 bases; unmatched junction bases: 6. CDR1 and CDR2 from the germline V gene are LGHNA and YNFKEQ. This CDR3 is built from 16 residues.

This clonotype came up many times. This sequence joins TRBV29-1 and TRBJ2-1; D might be TRBD2 (6 bases). The CDR3 contains 14 residues. Germline V gene sequence: CDR1 SQVTM, CDR2 ANQGSEA. Here the CDR3 DNA reads TGCAGTACTTCCCCCGGGAGCTCCTACAATGAGCAGTTCTTC. Its protein product is CSTSPGSSYNEQFF.

This clonotype has a count of ten or more. The J gene is TRBJ2-7, the V gene TRBV14; D is possibly TRBD1 or TRBD2 (5 bases each). Germline V lookup: CDR1 SGHDN, CDR2 FVKESK. There are 13 residues in the CDR3. Deletions cut 4 bases from V and 6 bases from J, with 13 bases between. The CDR3 loop is CASSLIGAGEQYF. The CDR3 DNA follows: TGTGCCAGCAGCCTTATTGGGGCGGGCGAGCAGTACTTC.

This clonotype was observed at least ten times. This rearrangement joins TRBV18 to TRBJ2-4, with a possible D match to TRBD2 (5 bases). Germline assignment: CDR1 KGHSH and CDR2 LQKENI. V shed 6 bases and J shed 7 bases, with 16 bases lying between them. This CDR3 has 14 amino acids. The CDR3 coding sequence is TGTGCCAGCTCTCCCCAGTTGGGAGTTAACATTCAGTACTTC. Translation: CASSPQLGVNIQYF. The full variable domain, rest sourced from reference TRBV18 and TRBJ2-4, is NAGVMQNPRHLVRRRGQEARLRCSPMKGHSHVYWYRQLPEEGLKFMVYLQKENIIDESGMPKERFSAEFPKEGPSILRIQQVVRGDSAAYFCASSPQLGVNIQYFGAGTRLSVL.

This clonotype was picked up many times. The CDR3 sequence is CATQKGQLLYNSPLHF. Here the CDR3 DNA reads TGTGCCACCCAAAAGGGGCAGCTCCTCTATAATTCACCCCTCCACTTT. V is TRBV27 and J is TRBJ1-6; tentatively, D is TRBD1 (5 bases). Looked up from germline, CDR1 is MNHEY and CDR2 is SMNVEV (reference sequence). The V and J ends lost 10 bases and 3 bases respectively, with 19 bases between them. This CDR3 comprises 16 residues.

The table lists this clonotype with many counts. The gene calls are TRBV5-4 and TRBJ2-3; D call uncertain. In germline, CDR1 is SGHNT, CDR2 YYREEE (reference sequence). The CDR3 is made up of 16 amino acids. V gave up 0 bases and J gave up 0 bases, with 11 bases separating them. This chain's CDR3 is CASSLDQTISTDTQYF. CDR3 coding DNA: TGTGCCAGCAGCTTGGACCAGACCATTAGCACAGATACGCAGTATTTT.

In this sample, this clonotype turned up many times. The chain is built from TRBV29-1 and TRBJ2-2; D is unclear. V was shortened by 7 bases and J by 1 base, with 10 bases between the two germline ends. In germline, CDR1 is SQVTM, CDR2 ANQGSEA. This CDR3 contains 13 residues. The CDR3 bases are TGCAGCGCGATAAACAGGAACACCGGGGAGCTGTTTTTT. Translated: CSAINRNTGELFF.

This clonotype was seen many times. The V call is TRBV5-3, the J call TRBJ2-5; no clear D. TRBV5-3 is classed as an ORF, of uncertain function. This CDR3 spans 13 amino acids. Trimming removed 8 bases from V and 2 bases from J, with 13 bases in between. The CDR3 region has the DNA TGTGCCAGCACCCGGCTGCAGCAAGAGACCCAGTACTTC. Amino acid sequence: CASTRLQQETQYF.

This clonotype was recorded many times. This sequence joins TRBV7-2 and TRBJ1-6; D is perhaps TRBD1 (5 bases). The CDR3 loop spans 14 amino acids. Germline lookup yields CDR1 SGHTA and CDR2 FQGNSA. Between the trimmed V and J ends, which lost 6 bases and 8 bases, there was a span of 14 bases. The CDR3 sequence: CASRLGPTHSPLHF. The CDR3 bases are TGTGCCAGCAGGCTGGGACCAACGCATTCACCCCTCCACTTT.

There are many counts of this clonotype. The rearrangement uses TRBV7-2 and TRBJ2-2; a weak D match, TRBD2 (5 bases). Germline CDR1 and CDR2: SGHTA and FQGNSA. The CDR3 has 18 amino acids. V gave up 3 bases and J gave up 0 bases, with 17 bases separating them. CDR3 sequence: CASSFFQSSGSNTGELFF. The CDR3 bases are TGTGCCAGCAGCTTTTTTCAGTCGTCGGGGTCGAACACCGGGGAGCTGTTTTTT.

There are many counts of this clonotype. The chain has TRBV28 and TRBJ2-7; unclear D gene. Trimming cost V 7 bases and J 6 bases, with 16 bases left between them. Germline V lookup: CDR1 MDHEN, CDR2 SYDVKM. The CDR3 runs 13 residues. The CDR3 spells CASNTPGRGEQYF. CDR3 in DNA: TGTGCCAGCAACACCCCCGGACGTGGCGAGCAGTACTTC. The complete variable domain, with remaining parts taken from reference TRBV28 and TRBJ2-7, reads DVKVTQSSRYLVKRTGEKVFLECVQDMDHENMFWYRQDPGLGLRLIYFSYDVKMKEKGDIPEGYSVSREKKERFSLILESASTNQTSMYLCASNTPGRGEQYFGPGTRLTVT.

This clonotype was seen ten or more times. The chain recombines TRBV5-1 with TRBJ1-2; D is unresolved. Germline lookup yields CDR1 SGHRS and CDR2 YFSETQ. V gave up 0 bases and J gave up 0 bases, with 12 bases separating them. The CDR3 extends over 16 amino acids. The CDR3 nucleotides read TGCGCCAGCAGCTTGGGCGATTGGAGTCCTAACTATGGCTACACCTTC. Its translation: CASSLGDWSPNYGYTF.

The chain combines TRBV5-1 with TRBJ2-7; 7 bases align to TRBD1. There are 14 residues in the CDR3. Germline-derived CDR1 and CDR2 are SGHRS and YFSETQ. Trimming removed 4 bases from V and 2 bases from J; junction bases left unmatched: 6. CDR3 in amino acids: CASSAEQGPYEQYF. The CDR3 coding sequence is TGCGCCAGCAGCGCCGAACAGGGGCCCTACGAGCAGTACTTC.

This clonotype was seen ten or more times. The chain uses TRBV3-1 and TRBJ2-3; perhaps TRBD2 as D (6 bases). The CDR3 consists of 16 residues. Per germline, CDR1 LGHDT and CDR2 YNNKEL (reference sequence). Trimming stripped 1 base from V and 0 bases from J, with 11 bases between. The CDR3 region is CASSQALALSTDTQYF. DNA for the CDR3: TGTGCCAGCAGCCAAGCCCTAGCGCTGAGCACAGATACGCAGTATTTT.